The 25 T cell receptor beta chains below were found in one sample sequenced in a study of human T cells and chemical hapten exposure (dated by TCRdb to about 2021). The sample's time point label is to be understood as: pre-sensitization, week 0. Reading the label with the study, this specimen's treatment or condition is: therapeutic diphenylcyclopropenone sensitization with weekly scalp DPC. Libraries were built with RACE. This sample was sequenced with a NextSeq 500. TCRdb reran the public reads through fastp at Q25 and MiXCR, keeping productive beta chains. Each CDR3 protein appears once, grouped with its most common genes and DNA. This sample gives 85,000 to 100,000 distinct CDR3 sequences in total; about a tenth of them show up just once. The ten most abundant clones make up under 4% of the sample. Source: whole blood, taken in connection with sensitization to the hapten diphenylcyclopropenone (DPC). The receptors come from a woman aged 60 to 75 with alopecia areata. Some clones in this sample may be carry-over from other donors' samples.

The chain joins TRBV20-1 to TRBJ2-7; no clear D gene. V was shortened by 3 bases and J by 3 bases, with 12 bases between the two germline ends. Germline CDR1 and CDR2: DFQATT and SNEGSKA (reference sequence). The length of the CDR3 is 13 residues. The CDR3 loop is CSASWAPYYEQYF. The CDR3 coding sequence is TGCAGTGCTAGTTGGGCCCCCTACTACGAGCAGTACTTC.

The chain joins TRBV20-1 to TRBJ2-7; 8 nucleotides line up with TRBD2. From germline, CDR1 is DFQATT and CDR2 SNEGSKA (reference sequence). Unmatched junction bases numbered 2, after V lost 2 bases and J lost 2 bases. The CDR3 spans 13 residues. The CDR3 region is CSARTGGTYEQYF. For the CDR3, the DNA is TGCAGTGCTAGAACGGGAGGGACCTACGAGCAGTACTTC.

The chain is built from TRBV7-2 and TRBJ2-1; D is perhaps TRBD2 (6 bases). This CDR3 is 13 amino acids long. Trimming removed 6 bases from V and 6 bases from J, with 12 bases in between. Germline V gene data show CDR1 as SGHTA and CDR2 as FQGNSA. CDR3: CASRLAWGNEQFF. The CDR3, as DNA: TGTGCCAGCAGGCTAGCGTGGGGCAATGAGCAGTTCTTC.

This clonotype was picked up a small number of times. The V and J genes are TRBV11-2 and TRBJ2-3, with 9 bases lining up with TRBD1. The germline V gene encodes CDR1 SGHAT and CDR2 FQNNGV. This CDR3 is built from 14 residues. J gave up 6 bases and V 5 bases, and 6 bases lay outside the gene matches. CDR3: CASSPRTGEDTQYF. CDR3 sequence (DNA): TGTGCCAGCAGCCCTAGGACAGGGGAGGATACGCAGTATTTT.

At least ten counts were recorded for this clonotype. The chain carries TRBV7-6 and TRBJ1-4; TRBD1 might be the D (5 bases). Germline assignment: CDR1 SGHVS and CDR2 FNYEAQ. With 5 bases removed from V and 4 bases from J, the gap between germline ends came to 14 bases. The CDR3 spans 15 residues. The CDR3 DNA follows: TGTGCCAGCAGCACCAGACAGAACCATAATGAAAAACTGTTTTTT. This codes for CASSTRQNHNEKLFF.

This clonotype was seen only a few times. This chain links TRBV20-1 with TRBJ1-1, with 7 nucleotides matching TRBD1. Losses at the gene ends were 0 bases for V and 1 base for J; bases not matched to a gene: 2. Germline CDR1 reads DFQATT; CDR2 reads SNEGSKA (reference sequence). CDR3 length equals 14 residues. The CDR3 spells CSARENRGNTEAFF. CDR3 DNA sequence: TGCAGTGCTAGAGAAAACAGGGGGAACACTGAAGCTTTCTTT.

The gene calls are TRBV6-5 and TRBJ1-1; tentative D call: TRBD1 (6 bases). The germline V gene encodes CDR1 MNHEY and CDR2 SVGAGI. This CDR3 comprises 13 residues. The V and J ends lost 6 bases and 8 bases respectively, with 16 bases between them. The CDR3 DNA sequence: TGTGCCAGCAGCGTCGATAGGGGGGAGGAAGCTTTCTTT. Protein product: CASSVDRGEEAFF.

This rearrangement joins TRBV7-9 to TRBJ2-5; tentatively, D is TRBD1 (5 bases). V gave up 4 bases and J gave up 3 bases, with 15 bases separating them. Germline V gives CDR1 SEHNR, CDR2 FQNEAQ (reference sequence). The CDR3 runs to 15 residues. CDR3 nucleotide sequence: TGTGCCAGCAGCTCCCTTGGGCAGGGTGAAGAGACCCAGTACTTC. Translation: CASSSLGQGEETQYF.

The table lists this clonotype with many counts. The chain is built from TRBV7-2 and TRBJ2-7; D is possibly TRBD2 (6 bases). V was cut by 5 bases and J by 5 bases, with 22 bases left in between. Germline CDR1 SGHTA, CDR2 FQGNSA. The CDR3 covers 16 residues. In nucleotides, the CDR3 is TGTGCCAGCAGCCTTAGGGGTTATGGGGCGGGGCACGAGCAGTACTTC. It specifies CASSLRGYGAGHEQYF.

This clonotype was observed a few times. The gene calls are TRBV29-1 and TRBJ2-7; D could derive from TRBD1 or TRBD2 (5 bases each). Trimming took 4 bases from V and 3 from J, leaving 16 bases between them. The CDR3 runs 14 residues. Germline-derived CDR1 and CDR2 are SQVTM and ANQGSEA. CDR3: CSVVSDLGGYEQYF. The CDR3 DNA sequence: TGCAGCGTTGTCTCGGACCTTGGGGGCTACGAGCAGTACTTC.

CDR3 amino acids: CSALPGGNQPQHF. The CDR3 DNA sequence: TGCAGTGCTCTACCAGGGGGCAATCAGCCCCAGCATTTT. The V gene is TRBV20-1, the J gene TRBJ1-5; TRBD1 is a possible D gene (6 bases). This CDR3 contains 13 residues. V dropped 5 bases and J dropped 2 bases, with 10 bases sitting between them. In germline, CDR1 is DFQATT, CDR2 SNEGSKA (reference sequence).

This clonotype was seen many times. The V and J genes are TRBV7-3 and TRBJ2-6; TRBD2 matches at 16 bases. Germline CDR1 reads SGHTA; CDR2 reads FQGTGA. Losses at the gene ends were 5 bases for V and 2 bases for J; bases not matched to a gene: 3. The CDR3 is 18 amino acids. The CDR3 DNA sequence: TGTGCCAGCAGCCGCGGGACTAGCGGGGGGGCTGGGGCCAACGTCCTGACTTTC. It translates to CASSRGTSGGAGANVLTF. The entire variable domain, with the rest obtained from reference TRBV7-3 and TRBJ2-6, is as follows: GAGVSQTPSNKVTEKGKYVELRCDPISGHTALYWYRQSLGQGPEFLIYFQGTGAADDSGLPNDRFFAVRPEGSVSTLKIQRTERGDSAVYLCASSRGTSGGAGANVLTFGAGSRLTVL.

Comment on this clonotype: This may be a read error: a much more frequent sequence differs by one nucleotide. The V and J genes are TRBV6-5 and TRBJ1-6; D is unresolved. The CDR3 extends over 14 amino acids. Deletions cut 2 bases from V and 6 bases from J, with 8 bases between. Germline CDR1 MNHEY, CDR2 SVGAGI. CDR3 loop: CASSYRWPNSPLHF. CDR3 in DNA: TGTGCCAGCAGTTACAGGTGGCCTAATTCACCCCTCCACTTT.

The rearrangement joins TRBV5-1 to TRBJ2-2; no reliable D call. Trimming stripped 0 bases from V and 0 bases from J, with 12 bases between. Germline V CDR1 and CDR2: SGHRS, YFSETQ. This CDR3 is 17 amino acids long. The CDR3 here is CASSLGQTSPNTGELFF. Written as DNA, the CDR3 is TGCGCCAGCAGCTTGGGGCAGACAAGCCCGAACACCGGGGAGCTGTTTTTT.

The chain's CDR3 is CASTIAYDTDTQYF. The CDR3 DNA follows: TGTGCCAGCACGATAGCGTACGACACAGATACGCAGTATTTT. The rearrangement joins TRBV2 to TRBJ2-3; the D gene is possibly TRBD2 (5 bases). The ends were cut back, 7 bases at V and 2 bases at J, with 13 bases in the middle. The CDR3 covers 14 residues. Germline V gives CDR1 SNHLY, CDR2 FYNNEI.

V gene TRBV11-2 combines with J gene TRBJ2-1; D gene uncertain. Germline values: CDR1 SGHAT, CDR2 FQNNGV. The CDR3 length is 17 residues. Trimming took 2 bases from V and 0 from J, leaving 14 bases between them. In DNA form, the CDR3 reads TGTGCCAGCAGCTTATCCCGTGACATACCCTCCTACAATGAGCAGTTCTTC. Its translation: CASSLSRDIPSYNEQFF. The variable domain in full, with the rest retrieved from reference TRBV11-2 and TRBJ2-1, is EAGVAQSPRYKIIEKRQSVAFWCNPISGHATLYWYQQILGQGPKLLIQFQNNGVVDDSQLPKDRFSAERLKGVDSTLKIQPAKLEDSAVYLCASSLSRDIPSYNEQFFGPGTRLTVL.

This clonotype was seen repeatedly, ten times or more. The chain's CDR3 is CASSERVMDSPLHF. The CDR3, as DNA: TGTGCCAGCAGTGAAAGGGTGATGGACTCACCCCTCCACTTT. The chain has TRBV2 and TRBJ1-6, with D uncertain. There are 14 residues in the CDR3. CDR1 is SNHLY and CDR2 is FYNNEI in the germline V gene. V was shortened by 2 bases and J by 10 bases, with 12 bases between the two germline ends.

This clonotype was counted only a few times. The J gene is TRBJ2-5, the V gene TRBV30; D not certain. The germline CDR1 and CDR2 sequences are GTSNPN and SVGIG (reference sequence). V lost 5 bases to trimming and J lost 5 bases, with 9 bases between them. The CDR3 is made up of 11 amino acids. The CDR3, as DNA: TGTGCCTGGTCTGGAGTGGAGACCCAGTACTTC. Translated: CAWSGVETQYF.

Concerning this clonotype: This may arise from a read error, as a much more abundant clone is one base away. V is TRBV15 and J is TRBJ2-4, with 9 bases lining up with TRBD2. Germline V gives CDR1 LNHNV, CDR2 YYDKDF (reference sequence). This CDR3 has 17 residues. The CDR3 nucleotides are TGTGTCACCAGCAGAGTTGGCGGGGGGGCGGTAAAAAACATTCAGTACTTC. As protein: CVTSRVGGGAVKNIQYF.

This clonotype has more than one count but fewer than ten. The chain uses TRBV19 and TRBJ1-2; the match to TRBD1 covers 7 bases. CDR3 length: 13 residues. V was clipped by 4 bases and J by 5 bases; unmatched bases: 4. Germline assignment: CDR1 LNHDA and CDR2 SQIVND (reference sequence). The CDR3 nucleotides read TGTGCCAGTAGTAATACAGGGGAGTATGGCTACACCTTC. Protein: CASSNTGEYGYTF.

The chain combines TRBV7-2 with TRBJ2-1, with TRBD2 matching 14 bases. CDR3 length: 15 residues. Unmatched junction bases numbered 13, after V lost 5 bases and J lost 16 bases. The germline V gene encodes CDR1 SGHTA and CDR2 FQGNSA. CDR3 protein: CASSRRLAGGPSDFF. The CDR3 DNA follows: TGTGCCAGCAGCCGACGACTAGCGGGGGGGCCCTCAGATTTCTTC.

The V and J genes are TRBV7-2 and TRBJ2-1, with a possible D match to TRBD1 (5 bases). Germline lookup yields CDR1 SGHTA and CDR2 FQGNSA. V was trimmed by 2 bases and J by 8 bases, leaving 10 bases between them. The CDR3 covers 13 residues. The CDR3 DNA is TGTGCCAGCAGCTTACCAGGGATCTATGAGCAGTTCTTC. Residues: CASSLPGIYEQFF. Full variable domain (remainder filled in from reference TRBV7-2 and TRBJ2-1): GAGVSQSPSNKVTEKGKDVELRCDPISGHTALYWYRQSLGQGLEFLIYFQGNSAPDKSGLPSDRFSAERTGGSVSTLTIQRTQQEDSAVYLCASSLPGIYEQFFGPGTRLTVL.

The chain couples TRBV4-1 to TRBJ2-5, with 7 bases that match TRBD2. CDR1 is MGHRA and CDR2 is YSYEKL in the germline V gene. This CDR3 region has 19 residues. V lost 0 bases to trimming and J lost 2 bases; unmatched junction nucleotides: 15. CDR3 DNA sequence: TGCGCCAGCAGCCAAGATCAGGTTCGGGGAGGGTGGGTTCAAGAGACCCAGTACTTC. Translated, it gives CASSQDQVRGGWVQETQYF.

The rearrangement links TRBV7-9 to TRBJ2-2; 8 bases are shared with TRBD2. Unmatched junction bases numbered 3, after V lost 3 bases and J lost 0 bases. The CDR3 runs to 16 residues. Looked up from germline, CDR1 is SEHNR and CDR2 is FQNEAQ (reference sequence). CDR3 residues: CASSLGSGTNTGELFF. The CDR3 DNA reads TGTGCCAGCAGCTTGGGTAGCGGGACGAACACCGGGGAGCTGTTTTTT.

Many counts were recorded for this clonotype. This rearrangement joins TRBV29-1 to TRBJ2-7; tentatively, D is TRBD2 (7 bases). This CDR3 is built from 14 residues. Germline V CDR1 and CDR2: SQVTM, ANQGSEA. V gave up 1 base and J gave up 3 bases, with 13 bases separating them. CDR3 sequence reads: CSVEVGGADYEQYF. DNA for the CDR3: TGCAGCGTTGAAGTTGGGGGGGCGGACTACGAGCAGTACTTC.